This TCR beta chain appears in the sequencing data of a study of identical twins. TCRdb reanalysed the 5' RACE reads using MiXCR and keeps one entry per CDR3 protein. The data hold about 720,000 distinct CDR3 sequences, with about 20% observed a single time. CDR1 is MNHEY and CDR2 is SMNVEV in the germline V gene (reference sequence). V shed 4 bases and J 7 bases; nucleotides not matched to a gene: 6. This CDR3 spans 13 amino acids. The sample also formed part of further work on T cells expressing NK-cell markers. That investigation notes: Investigators obtained TCR beta repertoires from sorted CD3+CD56+NKG2C+, CD3+CD56+NKG2C- and CD3+CD56-NKG2C+ T cells. With respect to HCMV, seven of the eight sequenced donors were seropositive, and one was seronegative. Leadership of the CD3+CD56-NKG2C+ fraction also belonged to these clonotypes in a handful of donors.

The receptor comes from a woman aged 18-29 years in good health. The gene calls are TRBV27 and TRBJ2-7, with TRBD1 identical over 8 bases. Sequencing was carried out using PBMCs. The CDR3 bases are TGTGCCAGCAGTTCCCAGGGGGCGGGTGAGCAGTACTTC. This translates into CASSSQGAGEQYF.